These T cell receptor beta chains were read from a single sample in a study of graft-versus-host responses after intestinal transplantation. The antigens for these receptors are not known. TCRdb keeps only in-frame clones here, not all; method: immunoSEQ multiplex PCR. Of some 120,000 clones listed, approximately 94% were seen once; the top ten hold 0.2% to 0.25%. The sequencing here drew on unstimulated CD4+ T cells sorted from spleen or lymph node cells, taken before transplant. The receptors originated from a human donor who was the organ donor for an intestinal transplant. Each CDR3 is given with its conserved first and last residue. A D gene is named only where the DNA matches it firmly. Where a row states a size, it is once, few, many or the class of an expanded clone; other rows omit it.

>TRBD2|-|TRBV6-1|TRBJ2-1
CASSLLAGVEQFF
TGTGCCAGCAGTCTTCTAGCGGGAGTCGAGCAGTTCTTC
>-|-|TRBV5-1|TRBJ2-3
CASSLAGGTSTDTQYF
TGCGCCAGCAGCTTGGCCGGCGGCACTAGCACAGATACGCAGTATTTT
>-|-|TRBV30|TRBJ2-3
CAWSVDRSDITDTQYF
TGTGCCTGGAGTGTAGATCGAAGCGACATCACAGATACGCAGTATTTT
>-|once|TRBV25-1|TRBJ2-1
CASSPSPPTGGTYNEQFF
TGTGCCAGCAGTCCAAGCCCCCCGACTGGCGGGACCTACAATGAGCAGTTCTTC
>-|once|TRBV5-5|TRBJ1-1
CASSLQGNTEAFF
TGTGCCAGCAGCTTGCAGGGGAACACTGAAGCTTTCTTT
>TRBD1|-|TRBV6-5|TRBJ2-7
CASSYFRGPYEQYF
TGTGCCAGCAGTTACTTCAGGGGGCCCTACGAGCAGTACTTC
>TRBD2|-|TRBV7-7|TRBJ2-1
CASSLGGLVDEQFF
TGTGCCAGCAGCTTAGGAGGACTAGTCGATGAGCAGTTCTTC
>TRBD1|-|TRBV5-1|TRBJ2-5
CASSHIPGQQETQYF
TGCGCCAGCAGTCATATACCGGGACAGCAAGAGACCCAGTACTTC
>-|-|TRBV19|TRBJ1-5
CASSKVAGRPDQPQHF
TGTGCCAGTAGTAAAGTTGCGGGGAGGCCCGATCAGCCCCAGCATTTT
>TRBD2|-|TRBV5-1|TRBJ2-7
CASSSGLAGGLHEQYF
TGCGCCAGCAGCTCCGGACTAGCGGGAGGGCTCCACGAGCAGTACTTC
>-|-|TRBV20-1|TRBJ2-7
CSAIRNYEQYF
TGCAGTGCTATCCGGAACTACGAGCAGTACTTC
>TRBD1|-|TRBV6-1|TRBJ1-5
CASSGLQGERAYSNQPQHF
TGTGCCAGCAGTGGCTTACAGGGGGAACGGGCTTATAGCAATCAGCCCCAGCATTTT
>-|-|TRBV4-3|TRBJ2-4
CASSQDRREYLAKNIQYF
TGCGCCAGCAGCCAAGATAGGCGGGAATATCTAGCCAAAAACATTCAGTACTTC
>-|-|TRBV4-1|TRBJ2-1
CASSQDGSGYSGWGEQFF
TGCGCCAGCAGCCAAGATGGGTCCGGCTATTCCGGATGGGGTGAGCAGTTCTTC
>TRBD1|-|TRBV2|TRBJ1-2
CASSEGGTGSGYGYTF
TGTGCCAGCAGTGAGGGCGGGACAGGGAGTGGGTATGGCTACACCTTC
>-|-|TRBV18|TRBJ2-3
CASSPRGTDTQYF
TGTGCCAGCTCTCCGCGTGGCACAGATACGCAGTATTTT
>TRBD1|-|TRBV2|TRBJ2-5
CASRRQTGSEETQYF
TGTGCCAGCAGACGCCAGACAGGGTCGGAGGAGACCCAGTACTTC
>-|-|TRBV27|TRBJ1-1
CASRPGAPKTEAFF
TGTGCCAGCAGACCGGGGGCCCCTAAGACTGAAGCTTTCTTT
>-|-|TRBV15|TRBJ1-4
CATSRDNGQGEKLFF
TGTGCCACCAGCAGAGATAACGGGCAGGGTGAAAAACTGTTTTTT
>-|-|TRBV19|TRBJ1-6
CARGDNNSPLHF
TGTGCCCGGGGGGATAATAATTCACCCCTCCACTTT
>TRBD1|-|TRBV7-3|TRBJ2-7
CASRPEGAGYEQYF
TGTGCCAGCAGGCCTGAGGGGGCGGGCTACGAGCAGTACTTC
>-|once|TRBV19|TRBJ2-7
CASPYSWASSYEQYF
TGTGCCAGTCCTTATTCGTGGGCTAGCTCCTACGAGCAGTACTTC
>TRBD2|-|TRBV28|TRBJ2-2
CASSFWASGKAKNTGELFF
TGTGCCAGCAGTTTCTGGGCTAGCGGGAAGGCTAAAAACACCGGGGAGCTGTTTTTT
>-|few|TRBV12-5|TRBJ2-1
CASGLILDVGLGNEQFF
TGTGCTAGTGGACTCATACTAGACGTAGGACTTGGGAATGAGCAGTTCTTC
>TRBD1|-|TRBV19|TRBJ1-5
CASGQGRQPQHF
TGTGCCAGTGGACAGGGGCGACAGCCCCAGCATTTT
>TRBD1|-|TRBV6-1|TRBJ2-1
CASSGPNRGQYNEQFF
TGTGCCAGCAGTGGGCCAAACAGGGGGCAGTACAATGAGCAGTTCTTC
>-|few|TRBV5-8|TRBJ1-1
CASSSGVAVNTEAFF
TGTGCCAGCAGCTCAGGGGTGGCGGTGAACACTGAAGCTTTCTTT
>-|-|TRBV7-2|TRBJ1-6
CASSLESEISPLHF
TGTGCCAGCAGCTTAGAATCGGAGATTTCACCCCTCCACTTT
>TRBD2|-|TRBV5-1|TRBJ2-1
CASSGGSLDNEQFF
TGCGCCAGCAGCGGCGGGAGTTTGGACAATGAGCAGTTCTTC
>-|-|TRBV28|TRBJ1-2
CASSFLGPWDYGYTF
TGTGCCAGCAGTTTTCTGGGGCCGTGGGACTATGGCTACACCTTC
>-|-|TRBV7-2|TRBJ1-5
CASSLAQGQPQHF
TGTGCCAGCAGCTTAGCGCAGGGTCAGCCCCAGCATTTT
>TRBD1|-|TRBV6-1|TRBJ1-5
CASSEGQGLIEPQHF
TGTGCCAGCAGTGAGGGACAGGGGCTTATTGAGCCCCAGCATTTT
>-|-|TRBV7-2|TRBJ2-5
CASGYLALETQYF
TGTGCCAGCGGGTACCTAGCATTAGAGACCCAGTACTTC
>-|-|TRBV2|TRBJ2-2
CASSKGAGELFF
TGTGCCAGCAGTAAGGGGGCCGGGGAGCTGTTTTTT
>TRBD1|-|TRBV19|TRBJ2-3
CASAPGQGVGTQYF
TGTGCCAGTGCCCCGGGACAGGGAGTCGGTACGCAGTATTTT
>TRBD1|-|TRBV29-1|TRBJ1-2
CSAPRNRGSGYTF
TGCAGCGCCCCAAGGAACAGGGGGAGTGGCTACACCTTC
>-|once|TRBV28|TRBJ2-2
CASSFQNTGELFF
TGTGCCAGCAGTTTCCAGAACACCGGGGAGCTGTTTTTT
>-|-|TRBV12-5|TRBJ1-4
CASGLKRFGGTFEKLFF
TGTGCTAGTGGTCTTAAGCGTTTTGGGGGCACGTTTGAAAAACTGTTTTTT
>TRBD2|-|TRBV10-3|TRBJ2-2
CAISKTSGGNTGELFF
TGTGCCATCAGTAAGACTAGCGGGGGGAACACCGGGGAGCTGTTTTTT
>-|-|TRBV11-2|TRBJ2-3
CASSLVAGKSTDTQYF
TGTGCCAGCAGCTTAGTGGCCGGGAAAAGCACAGATACGCAGTATTTT
>TRBD2|once|TRBV11-2|TRBJ2-1
CASSGRGGSYNEQFF
TGTGCCAGCAGCGGACGCGGGGGCTCCTACAATGAGCAGTTCTTC
>TRBD1|once|TRBV11-2|TRBJ1-2
CASSHDREGYGYTF
TGTGCCAGCAGCCATGACAGGGAAGGCTATGGCTACACCTTC
>TRBD2|-|TRBV7-9|TRBJ2-1
CASSSVSGRSYNEQFF
TGTGCCAGCAGCTCCGTAAGCGGGAGGTCCTACAATGAGCAGTTCTTC
>-|-|TRBV7-2|TRBJ2-5
CASSLDRGTQYF
TGTGCCAGCAGCTTAGATCGAGGGACCCAGTACTTC
>-|-|TRBV10-3|TRBJ1-5
CAISEGVGFSVRNQPQHF
TGTGCCATCAGTGAGGGGGTAGGGTTCTCCGTTCGCAATCAGCCCCAGCATTTT
>-|-|TRBV27|TRBJ2-2
CASSSGGFHTGELFF
TGTGCCAGCAGTTCTGGGGGATTTCACACCGGGGAGCTGTTTTTT
>TRBD2|-|TRBV4-2|TRBJ2-3
CASSQDGLASTDTQYF
TGTGCCAGCAGCCAAGATGGACTAGCTAGCACAGATACGCAGTATTTT
>TRBD2|-|TRBV5-5|TRBJ2-1
CASSELTSVYNEQFF
TGTGCCAGCAGCGAACTGACTAGCGTTTACAATGAGCAGTTCTTC
>-|-|TRBV19|TRBJ1-1
CASSTGTLNTEAFF
TGTGCCAGTAGTACCGGGACGTTGAACACTGAAGCTTTCTTT
>TRBD2|-|TRBV27|TRBJ2-1
CASSQGLAWSYNEQFF
TGTGCCAGCAGTCAAGGACTAGCGTGGTCCTACAATGAGCAGTTCTTC
>-|few|TRBV6-5|TRBJ2-3
CASRKDYTDTQYF
TGTGCCAGCAGAAAGGACTACACAGATACGCAGTATTTT
>-|-|TRBV6-5|TRBJ2-2
CASSYVAAGELFF
TGTGCCAGCAGTTACGTAGCAGCCGGGGAGCTGTTTTTT
>TRBD1|-|TRBV18|TRBJ2-7
CASTSGTGNYEQYF
TGTGCCAGCACCTCCGGGACAGGGAACTACGAGCAGTACTTC